These 32 T cell receptor beta chains originate from one sample sequenced in a study of blood T cell repertoires in COVID-19. Libraries were prepared by immunoSEQ multiplex PCR; TCRdb keeps only in-frame clonotypes and omits some of them. The data show approximately 190,000 clones, approximately 82% seen once. The sequencing sample was made of PBMCs or T cells enriched from blood (not recorded which). Receptors were obtained from a woman in her sixties or seventies with acute COVID-19.

The chain joins TRBV5-5 to TRBJ1-6; the D gene is possibly TRBD1 (5 bases). The germline CDR1 and CDR2 sequences are SGHKS and YYEKEE (reference sequence). With 3 bases removed from V and 8 bases from J, the gap between germline ends came to 12 bases. This CDR3 is built from 14 residues. The CDR3 loop is CASSSGVIDSPLHF. CDR3 sequence (DNA): TGTGCCAGCAGCTCGGGGGTAATCGATTCACCCCTCCACTTT.

The chain has TRBV30 and TRBJ2-1; 12 nucleotides agree with TRBD2. The ends lost 0 bases at V and 3 bases at J; junction bases unmatched: 9. Germline V gene sequence: CDR1 GTSNPN, CDR2 SVGIG (reference sequence). The CDR3 consists of 18 residues. The CDR3 nucleotides are TGTGCCTGGAGTGTACCGGAGCTAGCGGGAGGGATCTACAATGAGCAGTTCTTC. Its translation: CAWSVPELAGGIYNEQFF.

The chain is built from TRBV7-2 and TRBJ2-1; D may be TRBD2 (6 bases). CDR3 size: 17 residues. V lost 5 bases, J lost 1 base, and 18 bases lay in between. Germline-derived CDR1 and CDR2 are SGHTA and FQGNSA. CDR3 sequence reads: CASSPGAGRISYNEQFF. The CDR3 coding sequence is TGTGCCAGCAGCCCAGGAGCGGGTAGAATATCCTACAATGAGCAGTTCTTC.

The chain recombines TRBV7-9 with TRBJ2-1, with 8 bases identical to TRBD2. V gave up 4 bases and J gave up 9 bases; unmatched junction bases: 11. Looked up from germline, CDR1 is SEHNR and CDR2 is FQNEAQ (reference sequence). This CDR3 has 15 amino acids. The chain's CDR3 is CASSYSGTRISEQFF. CDR3 DNA sequence: TGTGCCAGCAGCTACTCCGGGACTAGGATCAGTGAGCAGTTCTTC.

The chain has TRBV7-9 and TRBJ2-7, with D perhaps TRBD1 (5 bases). V shed 4 bases and J shed 5 bases, with 6 bases lying between them. This CDR3 is 11 amino acids long. CDR1 is SEHNR, CDR2 FQNEAQ, per germline (reference sequence). The CDR3 region is CASSYRHEQYF. The CDR3 bases are TGTGCCAGCAGCTACAGGCACGAGCAGTACTTC.

The rearrangement joins TRBV29-1 to TRBJ2-5; maybe TRBD1 (5 bases). The CDR3 is made up of 12 amino acids. Trimming cost V 4 bases and J 0 bases, with 6 bases left between them. Per germline, CDR1 SQVTM and CDR2 ANQGSEA. CDR3 region: CSVGGDQETQYF. As DNA, the CDR3 is TGCAGCGTTGGGGGCGACCAAGAGACCCAGTACTTC.

The chain joins TRBV5-1 to TRBJ1-1; the match to TRBD1 covers 10 bases. This CDR3 has 15 amino acids. The trim removed 7 bases at V and 0 bases at J, leaving 6 bases unmatched. CDR1 and CDR2 from the germline V gene are SGHRS and YFSETQ. The CDR3: CASHPGQGMNTEAFF. The CDR3 DNA reads as TGCGCCAGCCACCCGGGACAGGGGATGAACACTGAAGCTTTCTTT.

The V and J genes are TRBV4-1 and TRBJ2-1; 8 bases fit TRBD2. CDR1 is MGHRA and CDR2 is YSYEKL in the germline V gene. This CDR3 has 14 amino acids. The J segment lost 1 base and the V segment lost 4 bases, leaving 0 bases of the junction unmatched. CDR3 nucleotide sequence: TGCGCCAGCAGCCCTAGCGGGTCCTACAATGAGCAGTTCTTC. Protein sequence: CASSPSGSYNEQFF.

This clone was picked up a small number of times. V is TRBV2 and J is TRBJ2-6; 7 positions agree with TRBD1. CDR3 size: 19 residues. CDR1 SNHLY and CDR2 FYNNEI come from the germline V gene. Trimming removed 4 bases from V and 0 bases from J; junction bases left unmatched: 12. CDR3 sequence reads: CASSVDRVRRHSGANVLTF. The CDR3 coding sequence is TGTGCCAGCAGTGTTGACAGGGTTCGGCGACACTCTGGGGCCAACGTCCTGACTTTC.

The chain recombines TRBV23-1 with TRBJ2-1; 13 nucleotides agree with TRBD2. TRBV23-1 is given ORF status, its function remaining uncertain. Unmatched junction bases numbered 14, after V lost 6 bases and J lost 9 bases. CDR3 size: 17 residues. CDR3 region: CASREKPRTSGRGEQFF. CDR3 DNA sequence: TGCGCCAGCAGGGAGAAGCCCAGGACTAGCGGGAGAGGTGAGCAGTTCTTC.

CDR3 sequence (DNA): TGTGCTAGTGGTTTGAGGGCGGGGAACACCGGGGAGCTGTTTTTT. Its protein is CASGLRAGNTGELFF. The rearrangement links TRBV12-5 to TRBJ2-2; TRBD2 is a possible D gene (5 bases). V gave up 2 bases and J gave up 1 base, with 8 bases separating them. The CDR3 spans 15 residues. Germline values: CDR1 LGHNT, CDR2 FRNRAP.

The gene calls are TRBV5-1 and TRBJ2-7, with TRBD1 matching over 7 bases. The length of the CDR3 is 15 residues. Trimming cost V 2 bases and J 5 bases; bases outside gene matches: 10. The germline V gene has CDR1 SGHRS and CDR2 YFSETQ. The CDR3: CASSLYSDRANEQYF. In nucleotides, the CDR3 is TGCGCCAGCAGCTTATATTCAGACAGGGCCAACGAGCAGTACTTC.

V is TRBV12-3 or TRBV12-4 and J is TRBJ2-7; D might be TRBD2 (5 bases). The ends were cut back, 8 bases at V and 2 bases at J, with 13 bases in the middle. The CDR3 contains 13 residues. The CDR3 protein is CASGSSGTYEQYF. CDR3 bases: TGTGCCAGCGGTTCGAGCGGAACCTACGAGCAGTACTTC.

This clone showed up just a few times. The V and J genes are TRBV7-9 and TRBJ1-1; weak D call: TRBD1 (6 bases). The CDR3 covers 16 residues. Germline V gene lookup returns CDR1 SEHNR and CDR2 FQNEAQ (reference sequence). V lost 7 bases to trimming and J lost 0 bases, with 18 bases between them. CDR3 nucleotide sequence: TGTGCCAGCACCCAGGGGTCCGTTAGCTTGAACACTGAAGCTTTCTTT. This sequence encodes CASTQGSVSLNTEAFF.

This clone was picked up a small number of times. The chain employs TRBV4-3 and TRBJ2-7; a possible D gene is TRBD2 (6 bases). This CDR3 contains 16 residues. Per germline, CDR1 LGHNA and CDR2 YSLEER. Trimming removed 1 base at V and 2 bases at J, with 15 bases between. The CDR3 nucleotides are TGCGCCAGCAGCCAAGGACCCGGGACTCCAGCCTACGAGCAGTACTTC. Its translation is CASSQGPGTPAYEQYF.

The rearrangement links TRBV5-1 to TRBJ2-7; D gene uncertain. CDR1 and CDR2 from the germline V gene are SGHRS and YFSETQ. V gave up 0 bases and J gave up 7 bases, with 5 bases separating them. CDR3 length: 11 residues. In DNA, the CDR3 is TGCGCCAGCAGCTTGGCAGTAGAGCAGTACTTC. It specifies CASSLAVEQYF.

Note on this clone: Other DNA sequences in the same sample also yield this CDR3. This sequence joins TRBV5-1 and TRBJ1-4, with 11 positions matching TRBD1. This CDR3 region has 14 residues. Germline trimming cut 4 bases from V and 8 bases from J; bases unmatched to any gene: 4. Germline CDR1 and CDR2: SGHRS and YFSETQ. CDR3 residues: CASSPGQGVEKLFF. In DNA, the CDR3 is TGCGCCAGCAGCCCGGGACAGGGGGTAGAAAAACTGTTTTTT. Full variable domain (remainder filled in from reference TRBV5-1 and TRBJ1-4): KAGVTQTPRYLIKTRGQQVTLSCSPISGHRSVSWYQQTPGQGLQFLFEYFSETQRNKGNFPGRFSGRQFSNSRSEMNVSTLELGDSALYLCASSPGQGVEKLFFGSGTQLSVL.

The V call is TRBV5-1, the J call TRBJ2-2; no firm D call. The CDR3 totals 17 residues. Trimming removed 2 bases from V and 3 bases from J, with 17 bases in between. Germline CDR1 SGHRS, CDR2 YFSETQ. The CDR3 reads CASSFVPAQTYTGELFF. The CDR3, as DNA: TGCGCCAGCAGCTTCGTTCCGGCCCAGACTTACACCGGGGAGCTGTTTTTT.

V and J are TRBV19 and TRBJ2-5; D is possibly TRBD2 (6 bases). The CDR3 is 17 residues long. Germline CDR1 reads LNHDA; CDR2 reads SQIVND (reference sequence). V lost 5 bases, J lost 5 bases, and 24 bases lay in between. The chain's CDR3 is CASSPPGMRELTETQYF. The DNA of the CDR3 is TGTGCCAGTAGTCCCCCCGGGATGCGGGAATTAACGGAGACCCAGTACTTC.

The chain joins TRBV6-2 or TRBV6-3 to TRBJ2-5; TRBD1 matches at 7 bases. The CDR3 has 15 residues. Germline trimming cut 6 bases from V and 3 bases from J; bases unmatched to any gene: 10. Germline CDR1 reads MNHEY; CDR2 reads SVGEGT. The CDR3 sequence is CASSRGQIRKETQYF. The CDR3 DNA reads TGTGCCAGCAGCCGGGGACAGATAAGGAAAGAGACCCAGTACTTC.

The chain uses TRBV29-1 and TRBJ2-7; D perhaps matches TRBD1 (5 bases). Germline V gene sequence: CDR1 SQVTM, CDR2 ANQGSEA. This CDR3 has 12 amino acids. V gave up 6 bases and J gave up 6 bases, with 15 bases separating them. CDR3 amino acids: CSVLIAGPEQYF. The CDR3 DNA sequence: TGCAGCGTCCTAATCGCAGGGCCCGAGCAGTACTTC.

This sequence joins TRBV27 and TRBJ1-2; 8 positions agree with TRBD1. CDR1 and CDR2 from the germline V gene are MNHEY and SMNVEV (reference sequence). This CDR3 is 13 amino acids long. Trimming removed 4 bases from V and 4 bases from J; junction bases left unmatched: 2. DNA for the CDR3: TGTGCCAGCAGTTACAGGGGGTTCTATGGCTACACCTTC. Translated, it gives CASSYRGFYGYTF.

V usage is TRBV5-1 and J usage is TRBJ1-2; D gene ambiguous. Germline V gene sequence: CDR1 SGHRS, CDR2 YFSETQ. CDR3 size: 13 residues. Trimming removed 1 base from V and 5 bases from J, with 9 bases in between. The CDR3 reads CASSLSTRYGYTF. The CDR3 nucleotides read TGCGCCAGCAGCTTGTCGACACGGTATGGCTACACCTTC.

This sequence joins TRBV4-3 and TRBJ1-2, with 8 positions matching TRBD1. V dropped 0 bases and J dropped 3; count of bases not matched to a gene: 3. The CDR3 loop spans 15 amino acids. Germline V gives CDR1 LGHNA, CDR2 YSLEER. The CDR3 sequence: CASSQDSGGHYGYTF. Here the CDR3 DNA reads TGCGCCAGCAGCCAAGATTCAGGGGGCCACTATGGCTACACCTTC.

The genes are TRBV2 and TRBJ1-3; possible D gene TRBD1, 5 bases. The CDR3 extends over 15 amino acids. Deletions cut 1 base from V and 0 bases from J, with 7 bases between. In germline, CDR1 is SNHLY, CDR2 FYNNEI. This CDR3 reads CASSEGGLSGNTIYF. CDR3 DNA: TGTGCCAGCAGTGAAGGGGGCCTCTCTGGAAACACCATATATTTT.

The J gene is TRBJ1-5, the V gene TRBV6-2 or TRBV6-3; 11 bases match TRBD1. CDR1 is MNHEY, CDR2 SVGEGT, per germline. J was trimmed by 2 bases and V by 4 bases; bases with no gene match: 13. This CDR3 has 19 residues. CDR3 sequence: CASSFAEGQGEDGNQPQHF. CDR3 DNA: TGTGCCAGCAGTTTCGCGGAGGGACAGGGGGAGGATGGCAATCAGCCCCAGCATTTT.

V and J are TRBV28 and TRBJ1-4; D unclear. Trimming removed 4 bases from V and 2 bases from J, with 8 bases in between. This CDR3 has 14 residues. Germline CDR1 and CDR2: MDHEN and SYDVKM. CDR3 in DNA: TGTGCCAGCAGTTGGGTACAGACTAATGAAAAACTGTTTTTT. The encoded protein is CASSWVQTNEKLFF.

The CDR3 reads CASSRDTKGWEQYV. CDR3 nucleotide sequence: TGCGCCAGCAGCCGGGACACCAAAGGGTGGGAGCAGTACGTC. J is TRBJ2-7 and V is TRBV23-1; D is perhaps TRBD1 (6 bases). TRBV23-1 is an ORF; its function is uncertain. V gave up 6 bases and J gave up 7 bases, with 19 bases separating them. The CDR3 totals 14 residues.

V and J are TRBV5-1 and TRBJ1-4, with D unclear. Germline CDR1 reads SGHRS; CDR2 reads YFSETQ. The V and J ends lost 5 bases and 0 bases respectively, with 14 bases between them. This CDR3 is 16 amino acids long. Written as DNA, the CDR3 is TGCGCCAGCAGTCAAGGTGGTACAGCAACTAATGAAAAACTGTTTTTT. This gives the protein CASSQGGTATNEKLFF.

The chain is built from TRBV10-1 and TRBJ2-5, with a possible D match to TRBD2 (7 bases). The germline V gene encodes CDR1 WNHNN and CDR2 SYGVQD (reference sequence). V lost 9 bases and J lost 5, with 25 bases in between. The CDR3 length is 16 residues. The CDR3 is CASQTITGGRLETQYF. DNA of the CDR3: TGCGCCAGTCAAACTATAACGGGGGGCCGACTGGAGACCCAGTACTTC.

This chain joins TRBV2 and TRBJ1-5, with D maybe TRBD1 (5 bases). Germline CDR1 SNHLY, CDR2 FYNNEI. The CDR3 sequence is 17 residues long. Trimming shortened V by 6 bases and J by 0 bases, and 18 bases separated the two germline ends. The CDR3 loop is CASRGRLGRDSNQPQHF. CDR3 DNA: TGTGCCAGCAGGGGGCGCTTAGGCAGGGATAGCAATCAGCCCCAGCATTTT.

The J gene is TRBJ2-1, the V gene TRBV12-3 or TRBV12-4; possibly TRBD2 for D (5 bases). V lost 7 bases and J 7 bases, leaving 11 bases between the germline ends. The CDR3 is 12 amino acids. In nucleotides, the CDR3 is TGTGCCAGCACAGGCCCGGGGAATGAGCAGTTCTTC. It specifies CASTGPGNEQFF.